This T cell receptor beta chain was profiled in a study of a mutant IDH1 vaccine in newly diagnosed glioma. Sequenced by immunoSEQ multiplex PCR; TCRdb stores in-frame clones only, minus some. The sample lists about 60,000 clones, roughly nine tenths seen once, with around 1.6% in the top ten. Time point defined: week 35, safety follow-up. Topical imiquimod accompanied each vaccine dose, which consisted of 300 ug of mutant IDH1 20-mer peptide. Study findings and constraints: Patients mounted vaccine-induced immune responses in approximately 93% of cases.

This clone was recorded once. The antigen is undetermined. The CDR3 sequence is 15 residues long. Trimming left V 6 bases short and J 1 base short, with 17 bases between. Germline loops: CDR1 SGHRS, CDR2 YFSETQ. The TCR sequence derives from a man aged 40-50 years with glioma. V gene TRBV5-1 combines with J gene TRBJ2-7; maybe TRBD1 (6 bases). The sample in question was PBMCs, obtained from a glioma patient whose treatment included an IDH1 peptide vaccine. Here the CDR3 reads CASTYRAGASYEQYF. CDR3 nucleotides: TGCGCCAGCACCTACAGGGCAGGGGCGTCCTACGAGCAGTACTTC.